One and the same sample provided the 29 T cell receptor beta chains below, sequenced in a study of response to subunit inactivated influenza vaccine. From the RT-PCR reads, TCRdb called clonotypes with MiXCR, one entry per CDR3 protein. The sample carries around 200,000 distinct CDR3 sequences, about 9% recorded once. This specimen consisted of non-naive T cells sorted from PBMCs, obtained on the day of vaccination. All receptors derive from a man in his fifties who received an inactivated influenza vaccine.

V gene TRBV11-1 combines with J gene TRBJ1-1; no clear D. The CDR3 runs to 15 residues. V was clipped by 7 bases and J by 3 bases, with 18 bases between them. Germline-derived CDR1 and CDR2 are SGHAT and FQDESV (reference sequence). For the CDR3, the DNA is TGTGCCAGCAATGGGGTGTTTTCGAAGGACACTGAAGCTTTCTTT. Amino acid sequence: CASNGVFSKDTEAFF.

This clonotype turned up a few times. The chain has TRBV7-9 and TRBJ1-1; D ambiguous. V dropped 5 bases and J dropped 1 base, with 11 bases sitting between them. Germline lookup yields CDR1 SEHNR and CDR2 FQNEAQ (reference sequence). The CDR3 is made up of 14 amino acids. The CDR3 bases are TGTGCCAGCAGCCTGAGTGCAGGGAACACTGAAGCTTTCTTT. Encoded protein: CASSLSAGNTEAFF.

This clonotype was observed a handful of times. This chain uses TRBV21-1 with TRBJ1-2; TRBD1 reflects the table's D call only, with no check against the DNA. TRBV21-1 is termed a pseudogene. This CDR3 has 18 residues. CDR3 DNA sequence: TGTGCCAGCAGCAAGGTGTGGGACAGGGGCCGCAGCCCATATGGCTACACCTTC. Translated: CASSKVWDRGRSPYGYTF.

This clonotype was detected ten times or more. The chain links TRBV28 to TRBJ2-7; 13 bases fit TRBD2. Germline assignment: CDR1 MDHEN and CDR2 SYDVKM. The V and J ends lost 7 bases and 4 bases, in that order; junction bases with no gene match: 10. The CDR3 is 16 amino acids. The CDR3 DNA sequence: TGTGCCAGCAAACCGGTAGGACTAGCGGGAGTATACGAGCAGTACTTC. Amino acid sequence: CASKPVGLAGVYEQYF. Filled out from reference TRBV28 and TRBJ2-7, the complete variable domain reads DVKVTQSSRYLVKRTGEKVFLECVQDMDHENMFWYRQDPGLGLRLIYFSYDVKMKEKGDIPEGYSVSREKKERFSLILESASTNQTSMYLCASKPVGLAGVYEQYFGPGTRLTVT.

This chain joins TRBV2 and TRBJ1-6; the D is unclear. The V gene lost 3 bases and the J gene lost 7 bases, with 13 bases spanning the gap. Per germline, CDR1 SNHLY and CDR2 FYNNEI. The CDR3 sequence is 15 residues long. The CDR3 DNA reads TGTGCCAGCAGTGACAAGGACTTACGGAATTCACCCCTCCACTTT. Its translation is CASSDKDLRNSPLHF.

The genes are TRBV5-5 and TRBJ2-3; TRBD2 agrees at 13 bases. J lost 1 base, V lost 3 bases, and 8 bases had no gene match. The germline gives CDR1 SGHKS, CDR2 YYEKEE (reference sequence). This CDR3 has 18 amino acids. CDR3: CASSYRLAGGPGTDTQYF. The DNA for the CDR3 is TGTGCCAGCAGCTACCGACTAGCGGGGGGACCTGGCACAGATACGCAGTATTTT.

This clonotype has a count of ten or more. The chain recombines TRBV7-2 with TRBJ2-2; 8 bases line up with TRBD1. The V segment lost 4 bases and the J segment 2 bases; nucleotides outside the gene matches: 18. This CDR3 is 20 amino acids long. Germline values: CDR1 SGHTA, CDR2 FQGNSA. The CDR3 bases are TGTGCCAGCAGCTATACCGGGACAGGCTTTTTGGGGGAAAACACCGGGGAGCTGTTTTTT. Amino acids: CASSYTGTGFLGENTGELFF.

This clonotype was counted many times. The V gene is TRBV4-3, the J gene TRBJ2-1; tentatively, D is TRBD2 (6 bases). From germline, CDR1 is LGHNA and CDR2 YSLEER. The CDR3 runs 16 residues. Deletions cut 2 bases from V and 1 base from J, with 12 bases between. The CDR3: CASSQQRGLSYNEQFF. The CDR3, as DNA: TGCGCCAGCAGCCAACAAAGGGGACTTTCCTACAATGAGCAGTTCTTC.

This clonotype was detected ten times or more. J is TRBJ2-1 and V is TRBV7-9, with 9 bases that match TRBD2. The germline gives CDR1 SEHNR, CDR2 FQNEAQ (reference sequence). The ends lost 5 bases at V and 3 bases at J; junction bases unmatched: 5. The CDR3 is 15 residues long. CDR3 DNA: TGTGCCAGCAGCCAAGGACTAGCGTTCTACAATGAGCAGTTCTTC. Encoded protein: CASSQGLAFYNEQFF.

This clonotype was recorded many times. CDR3 DNA sequence: TGTGCCAGCAGTTACCTCGGACAGATATTTTACGAGCAGTACTTC. This sequence encodes CASSYLGQIFYEQYF. The chain employs TRBV6-2 or TRBV6-3 and TRBJ2-7, with D possibly TRBD1 on 6 matching bases. The V end was cut by 2 bases, the J end by 4 bases, with 15 bases between. Germline V lookup: CDR1 MNHEY, CDR2 SVGEGT. This CDR3 comprises 15 residues.

This clonotype has more than one count but fewer than ten. The chain has TRBV4-3 and TRBJ2-6; D is unresolved. This CDR3 region has 18 residues. V lost 3 bases and J lost 0, with 15 bases in between. CDR1 and CDR2 (germline): LGHNA, YSLEER. The CDR3 DNA sequence: TGCGCCAGCAGCCATGGGCCCCGGTCCCGCTCTGGGGCCAACGTCCTGACTTTC. This codes for CASSHGPRSRSGANVLTF.

This clonotype showed up many times. This chain joins TRBV7-9 and TRBJ1-6; the D gene is possibly TRBD1 (5 bases). V was clipped by 4 bases and J by 10 bases, with 17 bases between them. Germline V gives CDR1 SEHNR, CDR2 FQNEAQ (reference sequence). There are 15 residues in the CDR3. This CDR3 reads CASSSQGPTGSPLHF. The CDR3 region has the DNA TGTGCCAGCAGCTCCCAGGGCCCTACGGGCTCACCCCTCCACTTT. The full variable domain, with the rest looked up from reference TRBV7-9 and TRBJ1-6, is DTGVSQNPRHKITKRGQNVTFRCDPISEHNRLYWYRQTLGQGPEFLTYFQNEAQLEKSRLLSDRFSAERPKGSFSTLEIQRTEQGDSAMYLCASSSQGPTGSPLHFGNGTRLTVT.

This chain uses TRBV6-2 or TRBV6-3 with TRBJ2-2; D may correspond to TRBD1 or TRBD2 (6 bases each). The CDR3 runs to 14 residues. Germline loops: CDR1 MNHEY, CDR2 SVGEGT. V gave up 8 bases and J gave up 6 bases, with 16 bases separating them. This CDR3 reads CASCGGGFPGELFF. CDR3 sequence (DNA): TGTGCCAGCTGCGGAGGGGGTTTTCCCGGGGAGCTGTTTTTT.

This clonotype was seen more than once but under ten times. The genes are TRBV4-1 and TRBJ2-3, with 10 nucleotides matching TRBD2. After removal of 2 bases from V and 0 bases from J, the junction contained 23 bases not matched to a gene. The CDR3 totals 23 residues. Germline CDR1 and CDR2: MGHRA and YSYEKL. In DNA form, the CDR3 reads TGCGCCAGCAGCCAAACCAATTTACCGGGACTAGCGACTCTTAGTGTTAGCACAGATACGCAGTATTTT. It specifies CASSQTNLPGLATLSVSTDTQYF.

This clonotype was observed a handful of times. This rearrangement joins TRBV9 to TRBJ2-1; TRBD2 matches 9 bases. The CDR3 length is 16 residues. CDR1 is SGDLS and CDR2 is YYNGEE in the germline V gene. With 4 bases clipped from V and 7 bases from J, the junction kept 12 bases outside the gene matches. The CDR3 reads CASSLIAGVAGNEQFF. CDR3 in DNA: TGTGCCAGCAGCTTGATAGCGGGAGTGGCTGGGAATGAGCAGTTCTTC.

With regard to this clonotype: One end of the junction fails to match germline, which may point to a read error. The chain joins TRBV5-8 to TRBJ1-5; D may be TRBD1 (5 bases). The germline V gene has CDR1 SGHTS and CDR2 YDEGEE. The CDR3 is 14 amino acids. The CDR3 nucleotides read TGTGCCAGCAGCTGGGGACGGAGCAATCAGCCCCATCATTTT. Protein sequence: CASSWGRSNQPHHF.

The rearrangement joins TRBV5-4 to TRBJ2-7; TRBD1 matches at 9 bases. Germline assignment: CDR1 SGHNT and CDR2 YYREEE (reference sequence). Trimming removed 4 bases from V and 0 bases from J; junction bases left unmatched: 8. This CDR3 contains 16 residues. CDR3 nucleotide sequence: TGTGCCAGCAGCCGAGGACAGGGGCTGAGCTCCTACGAGCAGTACTTC. Amino acid sequence: CASSRGQGLSSYEQYF.

This clonotype has ten or more counts. V gene TRBV27 combines with J gene TRBJ2-2; 12 bases align to TRBD2. The trim removed 10 bases at V and 5 bases at J, leaving 8 bases unmatched. This CDR3 is built from 15 residues. The germline gives CDR1 MNHEY, CDR2 SMNVEV (reference sequence). As DNA, the CDR3 is TGTGCCACTTCACTAGCGGGGGGTATGACCGGGGAGCTGTTTTTT. This codes for CATSLAGGMTGELFF.

This clonotype has more than one count but fewer than ten. J is TRBJ2-2 and V is TRBV7-2; weak D call: TRBD2 (6 bases). This CDR3 contains 15 residues. From germline, CDR1 is SGHTA and CDR2 FQGNSA. Trimming cost V 5 bases and J 8 bases, with 18 bases left between them. This chain's CDR3 is CASSNKAGTSGELFF. The CDR3 nucleotides read TGTGCCAGCAGCAACAAGGCCGGGACTTCAGGGGAGCTGTTTTTT.

This clonotype came up a few times. The chain joins TRBV27 to TRBJ2-7; D might be TRBD1 (6 bases). CDR1 is MNHEY, CDR2 SMNVEV, per germline (reference sequence). This CDR3 region has 15 residues. Deletions cut 2 bases from V and 2 bases from J, with 13 bases between. The CDR3, as DNA: TGTGCCAGCAGTTTAAGGGGGTTACGAGCCTACGAGCAGTACTTC. Translating gives CASSLRGLRAYEQYF.

A few counts support this clonotype. V usage is TRBV7-2 and J usage is TRBJ2-3; TRBD2 matches 9 bases. Germline CDR1 SGHTA, CDR2 FQGNSA. This CDR3 is built from 16 residues. V gave up 5 bases and J gave up 3 bases; unmatched junction bases: 9. CDR3 amino acids: CASSLLGLALTDTQYF. CDR3 DNA: TGTGCCAGCAGCCTACTCGGACTAGCGTTGACAGATACGCAGTATTTT.

This chain links TRBV25-1 with TRBJ2-1; D may match TRBD1 or TRBD2 (5 bases each). The tail of the sequence fits TRBJ2-7 better, so the J call may be wrong. CDR1 and CDR2 (germline): MGHDK, SYGVNS. The CDR3 runs to 13 residues. The CDR3 DNA reads as TGTGCCAGCAGTGAAGTTCGGGGCAATGAGCAGTACTTC. Translated: CASSEVRGNEQYF.

This clonotype has at least ten counts. V is TRBV6-6 and J is TRBJ2-5; 10 bases line up with TRBD1. CDR1 and CDR2 from the germline V gene are MNHNY and SVGAGI (reference sequence). This CDR3 is 12 amino acids long. V shed 10 bases, J shed 13 bases, and the junction held 12 bases outside the gene matches. CDR3 nucleotide sequence: TGTGCCACCGGACAGGGGGACGGGAGTGGGTACTTC. The encoded protein is CATGQGDGSGYF.

This clonotype was counted many times. The chain uses TRBV12-3 or TRBV12-4 and TRBJ2-5, with 14 bases lining up with TRBD2. This CDR3 region has 15 residues. Germline trimming cut 8 bases from V and 7 bases from J; bases unmatched to any gene: 9. The CDR3 DNA follows: TGTGCCAGCGGGAATGGACTAGCGGGAGGCGGGACCCAGTACTTC. Protein product: CASGNGLAGGGTQYF.

This clonotype was found a few times. The V gene is TRBV7-8, the J gene TRBJ1-1; 7 positions match TRBD1. Unmatched junction bases numbered 9, after V lost 5 bases and J lost 0 bases. The CDR3 is made up of 16 amino acids. CDR1 SGHVS and CDR2 FQNEAQ come from the germline V gene. The CDR3 protein is CASSTRQGGMNTEAFF. As DNA, the CDR3 is TGTGCCAGCAGCACCCGACAGGGTGGCATGAACACTGAAGCTTTCTTT.

There are many counts of this clonotype. V is TRBV29-1 and J is TRBJ2-1; D may be TRBD2 (5 bases). This CDR3 has 11 amino acids. V lost 6 bases and J lost 4, with 7 bases in between. Germline V CDR1 and CDR2: SQVTM, ANQGSEA. The CDR3 DNA sequence: TGCAGCGTCGGACTTTACAATGAGCAGTTCTTC. It yields the protein CSVGLYNEQFF.

This clonotype came up many times. This rearrangement joins TRBV18 to TRBJ2-1; D not certain. Looked up from germline, CDR1 is KGHSH and CDR2 is LQKENI. The CDR3 has 13 residues. The germline V and J ends were trimmed by 0 bases and 6 bases, with 6 bases remaining between them. CDR3 sequence: CASSPPVGNEQFF. CDR3 sequence (DNA): TGTGCCAGCTCACCACCGGTGGGCAATGAGCAGTTCTTC.

This clonotype was picked up a small number of times. The chain recombines TRBV5-6 with TRBJ2-7, with D tentatively TRBD1 (6 bases). The CDR3 loop spans 14 amino acids. Germline-derived CDR1 and CDR2 are SGHDT and YYEEEE. The V and J ends lost 3 bases and 2 bases respectively, with 12 bases between them. This CDR3 reads CASSWGHQAYEQYF. In DNA form, the CDR3 reads TGTGCCAGCAGCTGGGGACACCAGGCCTACGAGCAGTACTTC.

This clonotype has at least ten counts. The chain has TRBV7-2 and TRBJ1-6, with 7 bases aligning to TRBD1. Per germline, CDR1 SGHTA and CDR2 FQGNSA. The junction had 7 bases not matched to a gene; V was cut back by 5 bases and J by 6 bases. CDR3 length equals 15 residues. CDR3 amino acids: CASSVERGLNSPLHF. CDR3 nucleotide sequence: TGTGCCAGCAGCGTAGAGAGGGGGCTTAATTCACCCCTCCACTTT.